The rows below give T cell receptor beta chains drawn from one sample of a study of cytomegalovirus exposure and HLA in healthy donors. Profiling relied on immunoSEQ multiplex PCR, and the TCRdb table lists in-frame clones only, not all of them. The sample lists about 220,000 clones; roughly 87% were seen once. Sequenced input: PBMCs. These receptors all come from a woman between 35 and 50 years old in good health and CMV-seropositive. Both conserved end residues are part of each CDR3. D genes are given only for firm matches. The size field is filled for only some rows; it gives once, few, many or a size class.

d_call j_call clone_size v_call cdr3_nt cdr3_aa
. TRBJ1-1 . TRBV11-2 TGTGCCAGCACCCCTTTCGGGAGTAACACTGAAGCTTTCTTT CASTPFGSNTEAFF
. TRBJ2-7 . TRBV7-9 TGTGCCAGCAGCTTAACACAGAGCTCCTACGAGCAGTACTTC CASSLTQSSYEQYF
. TRBJ1-3 . TRBV5-1 TGCGCCAGCAGCTTGGGCAGGGGTTCTGGAAACACCATATATTTT CASSLGRGSGNTIYF
TRBD2 TRBJ2-3 . TRBV9 TGTGCCAGCAGCAAAATAGCGGGGAGCACAGATACGCAGTATTTT CASSKIAGSTDTQYF
TRBD1 TRBJ2-2 once TRBV7-7 TGTGCCAGCACTCACGTACCGACAGGGGACACCGGGGAGCTGTTTTTT CASTHVPTGDTGELFF
. TRBJ2-3 . TRBV7-8 TGTGCCAGCAGCTTAAGTGAAGGGACTCCCGGCACAGATACGCAGTATTTT CASSLSEGTPGTDTQYF
. TRBJ2-2 . TRBV10-3 TGTGCCATCAAACAGAACACCGGGGAGCTGTTTTTT CAIKQNTGELFF
. TRBJ2-7 few TRBV9 TGTGCCAGCAGCGTAGGACATGGCAGCTCCTACGAGCAGTACTTC CASSVGHGSSYEQYF
TRBD1 TRBJ2-1 . TRBV4-3 TGCGCCAGCAGCCAAGATACGACAGGGTTAAGTGAGCAGTTCTTC CASSQDTTGLSEQFF
. TRBJ1-5 . TRBV7-2 TGTGCCAGCAGCTCGAGGGAGGGCAATCAGCCCCAGCATTTT CASSSREGNQPQHF
TRBD1 TRBJ1-2 . TRBV4-3 TGCGCCAGCAGCCGAGGACAGGGAGCTAACTATGGCTACACCTTC CASSRGQGANYGYTF
. TRBJ1-2 . TRBV10-3 TGTGCCATCAGTGGAAGGACAGACACCTATGGCTACACCTTC CAISGRTDTYGYTF
. TRBJ1-1 . TRBV7-3 TGTGCCAGCAGCGAGCAGACAAACACTGAAGCTTTCTTT CASSEQTNTEAFF
. TRBJ2-1 . TRBV29-1 TGCAGCGTTGAAGACCGCGGACACTACAATGAGCAGTTCTTC CSVEDRGHYNEQFF
. TRBJ1-2 . TRBV7-9 TGTGCCAGCAGCTTTGCCACAGGGTACTATGGCTACACCTTC CASSFATGYYGYTF
. TRBJ1-2 . TRBV11-3 TGTGCCAGCAGCTTAGATCCAAGTAGGAGCAACTATGGCTACACCTTC CASSLDPSRSNYGYTF
TRBD1 TRBJ1-5 . TRBV6-5 TGTGCCAGCAGACGACAGGGGAATCAGCCCCAGCATTTT CASRRQGNQPQHF
. TRBJ1-5 . TRBV7-8 TGTGCCAGCAGCTTAGGTGCAGGGTATAGTCAGCCCCAGCATTTT CASSLGAGYSQPQHF
TRBD1 TRBJ2-7 . TRBV7-9 TGTTCCAGCAGCTCGGCCGGGGGACAGGGGGCCTACGAGCAGTACTTC CSSSSAGGQGAYEQYF
TRBD1 TRBJ1-5 once TRBV7-2 TGTGCCAGCAGCACGGGACAGGTCTTAAATCAGCCCCAGCATTTT CASSTGQVLNQPQHF
TRBD1 TRBJ2-7 . TRBV4-2 TGTGCCAGCAGCCAAGGGGACAGCCGCTACGAGCAGTACTTC CASSQGDSRYEQYF
TRBD1 TRBJ2-5 . TRBV4-1 TGCGCCAGCAGCCAAGGGCAGGGGGAGTGGGAGACCCAGTACTTC CASSQGQGEWETQYF
. TRBJ1-2 . TRBV25-1 TGTGCCAGCAGTGATACCACAGGGAACTATGGCTACACCTTC CASSDTTGNYGYTF
TRBD2 TRBJ2-1 once TRBV19 TGTGCCAGTAATACCGGGGGGCTAGCGGGAGGGCCTGGGGGCTACAATGAGCAGTTCTTC CASNTGGLAGGPGGYNEQFF
. TRBJ1-5 . TRBV9 TGTGCCAGCAGCGTAGGTTGGGAGCGAGGCAATCAGCCCCAGCATTTT CASSVGWERGNQPQHF
. TRBJ2-3 . TRBV11-1 TGTGCCAGTTGCCCGGGGACTTTGGCAGATACGCAGTATTTT CASCPGTLADTQYF
. TRBJ2-5 . TRBV11-2 TGTGCCAGCAGCCCGAAGGGGGATCCAACAACCCAGACCCAGTACTTC CASSPKGDPTTQTQYF
. TRBJ1-1 . TRBV11-3 TGTGCCAGCAGTCGGGGGATGAACACTGAAGCTTTCTTT CASSRGMNTEAFF
. TRBJ1-1 . TRBV19 TGTGCCAGTAGTATGACAACTGAAGCTTTCTTT CASSMTTEAFF
. TRBJ2-3 few TRBV4-2 TGTGCCAGCAGCCAAGATCGAGGGGGGGGAAGCACAGATACGCAGTATTTT CASSQDRGGGSTDTQYF
TRBD2 TRBJ2-7 . TRBV6-5 TGTGCCAGCAGTTATGCGGGGAGGGACGAGCAGTACTTC CASSYAGRDEQYF
TRBD2 TRBJ2-2 . TRBV4-3 TGCGCCAGCAGCCAATACAAGACTAGCGGGACGAACACCGGGGAGCTGTTTTTT CASSQYKTSGTNTGELFF
. TRBJ2-3 once TRBV7-9 TGTGCCAGCAGCTTAGCAATTCACACAGATACGCAGTATTTT CASSLAIHTDTQYF
TRBD1 TRBJ1-1 . TRBV6-5 TGTGCCAGCAGTTCACAGGGGGCGGGAGGAAACACTGAAGCTTTCTTT CASSSQGAGGNTEAFF
. TRBJ1-3 . TRBV19 TGTGCCAGTAGTATTGGAGGGAGCAGCTCTGGAAACACCATATATTTT CASSIGGSSSGNTIYF
TRBD2 TRBJ2-7 . TRBV9 TGTGCCAGCAGCATCGGACTAGACGGATTTTACGAGCAGTACTTC CASSIGLDGFYEQYF
TRBD2 TRBJ2-1 . TRBV2 TGTGCCAGCTCACAACTAGCGACATCCTACAATGAGCAGTTCTTC CASSQLATSYNEQFF
. TRBJ2-1 . TRBV10-3 TGTGCCATCAGTGCGGGACTGCCCCTCGATGGGAATGAGCAGTTCTTC CAISAGLPLDGNEQFF
TRBD2 TRBJ2-1 . TRBV2 TGTGCCAGCATAGAGGAGCTAGCGGGAGACAATGAGCAGTTCTTC CASIEELAGDNEQFF
. TRBJ2-7 . TRBV5-8 TGTGCCAGCAGCCGGTCAGGCAGCTACGAGCAGTACTTC CASSRSGSYEQYF
TRBD1 TRBJ1-1 . TRBV4-3 TGCGCCAGCAGCCGTTACAGCAGGGGGCCGAGTACTGAAGCTTCCTTT CASSRYSRGPSTEASF
. TRBJ2-7 few TRBV10-2 TGCGCCAGCAGTGAGTCCCCAAGGCCCACAGAAAAGCAGTACTTC CASSESPRPTEKQYF
TRBD2 TRBJ2-2 . TRBV10-3 TGTGCCATCAGTAGACTAGCGGGAGCGGCCGGGGAGCTGTTTTTT CAISRLAGAAGELFF
TRBD1 TRBJ1-2 once TRBV7-9 TGTTCCAGCAGCACCGGGACAGTTGGCTACACCTTC CSSSTGTVGYTF
TRBD2 TRBJ2-5 . TRBV9 TGTGCCAGCAGCGGTAGCGGGGGGCTGCACGAGACCCAGTACTTC CASSGSGGLHETQYF
TRBD2 TRBJ2-5 . TRBV7-8 TGTGCCAGCAGCGGGCAGGGACTAGCGGGAGAGACCCAGTACTTC CASSGQGLAGETQYF